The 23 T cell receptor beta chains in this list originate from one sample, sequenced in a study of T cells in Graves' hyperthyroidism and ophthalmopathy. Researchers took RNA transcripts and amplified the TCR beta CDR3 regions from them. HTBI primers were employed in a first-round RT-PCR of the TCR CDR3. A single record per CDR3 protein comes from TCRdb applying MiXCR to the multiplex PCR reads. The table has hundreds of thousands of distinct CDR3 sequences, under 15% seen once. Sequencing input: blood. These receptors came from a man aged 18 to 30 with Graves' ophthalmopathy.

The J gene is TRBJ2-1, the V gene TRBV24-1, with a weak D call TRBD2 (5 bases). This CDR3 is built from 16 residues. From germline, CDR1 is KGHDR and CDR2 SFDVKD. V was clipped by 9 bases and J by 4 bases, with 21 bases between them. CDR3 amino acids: CATGGLASGEYNEQFF. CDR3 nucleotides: TGTGCCACCGGCGGGCTGGCCTCCGGGGAATACAATGAGCAGTTCTTC.

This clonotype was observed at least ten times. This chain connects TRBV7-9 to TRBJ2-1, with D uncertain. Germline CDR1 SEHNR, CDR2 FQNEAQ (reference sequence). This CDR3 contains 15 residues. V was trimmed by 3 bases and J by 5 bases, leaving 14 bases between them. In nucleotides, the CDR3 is TGTGCCAGCAGCTTCGTAGCAACCGCCGACAATGAGCAGTTCTTC. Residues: CASSFVATADNEQFF.

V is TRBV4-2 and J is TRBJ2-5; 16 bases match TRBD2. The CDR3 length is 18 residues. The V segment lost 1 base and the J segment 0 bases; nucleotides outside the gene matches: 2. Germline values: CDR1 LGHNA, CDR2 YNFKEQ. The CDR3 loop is CASSQAGLAGGYQETQYF. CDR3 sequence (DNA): TGTGCCAGCAGCCAAGCGGGACTAGCGGGGGGGTACCAAGAGACCCAGTACTTC.

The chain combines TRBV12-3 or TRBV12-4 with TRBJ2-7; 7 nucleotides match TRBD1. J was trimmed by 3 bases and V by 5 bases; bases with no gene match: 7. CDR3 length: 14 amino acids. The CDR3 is CASSRTGALYEQYF. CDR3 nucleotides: TGTGCCAGCAGTCGGACAGGCGCGCTCTACGAGCAGTACTTC.

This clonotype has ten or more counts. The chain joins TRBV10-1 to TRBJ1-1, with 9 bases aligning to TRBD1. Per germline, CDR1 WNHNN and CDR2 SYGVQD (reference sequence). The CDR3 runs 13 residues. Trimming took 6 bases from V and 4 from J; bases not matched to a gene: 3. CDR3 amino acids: CASRETGGTEAFF. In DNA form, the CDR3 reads TGCGCCAGCAGGGAGACAGGGGGCACTGAAGCTTTCTTT.

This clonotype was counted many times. Here the CDR3 DNA reads TGTGCCAGCAGCTTAGATAGGGACACCAAGACCCAGTACTTC. This codes for CASSLDRDTKTQYF. The chain uses TRBV11-2 and TRBJ2-5; the D gene is possibly TRBD1 (6 bases). Germline V gene sequence: CDR1 SGHAT, CDR2 FQNNGV. The CDR3 covers 14 residues. V was clipped by 0 bases and J by 6 bases, with 11 bases between them. The whole variable domain, remainder taken from reference TRBV11-2 and TRBJ2-5, is EAGVAQSPRYKIIEKRQSVAFWCNPISGHATLYWYQQILGQGPKLLIQFQNNGVVDDSQLPKDRFSAERLKGVDSTLKIQPAKLEDSAVYLCASSLDRDTKTQYFGPGTRLLVL.

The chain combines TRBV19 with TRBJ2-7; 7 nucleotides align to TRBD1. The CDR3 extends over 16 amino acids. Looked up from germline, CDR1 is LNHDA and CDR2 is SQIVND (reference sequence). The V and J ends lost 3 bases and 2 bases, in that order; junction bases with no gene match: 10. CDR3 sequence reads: CASSIVGQVRTYEQYF. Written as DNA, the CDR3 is TGTGCCAGTAGTATCGTTGGACAGGTGAGAACCTACGAGCAGTACTTC.

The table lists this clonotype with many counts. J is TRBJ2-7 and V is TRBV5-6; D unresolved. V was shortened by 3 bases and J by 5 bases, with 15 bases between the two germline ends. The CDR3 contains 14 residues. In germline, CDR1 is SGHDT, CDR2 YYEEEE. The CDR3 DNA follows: TGTGCCAGCAGCTCCTCCGGAACCGGAAACGAGCAGTACTTC. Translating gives CASSSSGTGNEQYF.

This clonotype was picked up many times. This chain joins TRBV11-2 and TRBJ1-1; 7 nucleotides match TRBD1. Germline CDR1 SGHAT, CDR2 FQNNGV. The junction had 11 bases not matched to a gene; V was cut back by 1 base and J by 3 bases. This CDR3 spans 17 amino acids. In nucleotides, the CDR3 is TGTGCCAGCAGCTTAGCCGGCAGGGGGATCGAGGACACTGAAGCTTTCTTT. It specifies CASSLAGRGIEDTEAFF.

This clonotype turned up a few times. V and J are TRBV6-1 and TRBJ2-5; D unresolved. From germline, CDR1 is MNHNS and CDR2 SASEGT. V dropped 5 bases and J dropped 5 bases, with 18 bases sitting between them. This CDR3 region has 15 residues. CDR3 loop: CASSPSLERAETQYF. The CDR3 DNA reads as TGTGCCAGCAGTCCCTCCTTAGAACGAGCCGAGACCCAGTACTTC.

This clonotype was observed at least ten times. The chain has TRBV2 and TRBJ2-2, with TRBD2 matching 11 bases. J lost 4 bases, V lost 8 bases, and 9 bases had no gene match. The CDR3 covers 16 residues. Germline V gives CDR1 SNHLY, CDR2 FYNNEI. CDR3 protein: CASRSGGALSTGELFF. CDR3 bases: TGTGCCAGCCGTAGCGGGGGGGCCCTGAGCACCGGGGAGCTGTTTTTT.

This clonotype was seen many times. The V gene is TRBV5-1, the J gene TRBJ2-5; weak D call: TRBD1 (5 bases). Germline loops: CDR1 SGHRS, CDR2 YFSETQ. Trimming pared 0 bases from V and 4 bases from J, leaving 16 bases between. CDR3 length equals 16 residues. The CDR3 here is CASSLASAGPGETQYF. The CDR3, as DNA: TGCGCCAGCAGCTTGGCTTCGGCAGGGCCAGGAGAGACCCAGTACTTC.

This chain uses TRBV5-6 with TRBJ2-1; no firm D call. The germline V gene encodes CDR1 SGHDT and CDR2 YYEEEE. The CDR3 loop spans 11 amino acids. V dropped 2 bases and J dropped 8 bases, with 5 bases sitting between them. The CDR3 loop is CASSLFHEQFF. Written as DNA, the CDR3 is TGTGCCAGCAGCTTATTCCATGAGCAGTTCTTC.

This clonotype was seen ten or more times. This CDR3 reads CSARDPRGNTIYF. The CDR3 DNA reads as TGCAGTGCTAGAGACCCCAGGGGAAACACCATATATTTT. This sequence joins TRBV20-1 and TRBJ1-3, with no clear D. Germline CDR1 is DFQATT and CDR2 is SNEGSKA (reference sequence). The CDR3 runs 13 residues. V gave up 0 bases and J gave up 4 bases, with 7 bases separating them.

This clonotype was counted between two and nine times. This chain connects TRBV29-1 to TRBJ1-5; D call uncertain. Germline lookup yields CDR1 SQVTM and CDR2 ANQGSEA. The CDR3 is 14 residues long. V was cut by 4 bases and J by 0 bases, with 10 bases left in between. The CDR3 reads CSVANSNSNQPQHF. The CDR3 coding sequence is TGCAGCGTTGCCAACAGTAATAGCAATCAGCCCCAGCATTTT.

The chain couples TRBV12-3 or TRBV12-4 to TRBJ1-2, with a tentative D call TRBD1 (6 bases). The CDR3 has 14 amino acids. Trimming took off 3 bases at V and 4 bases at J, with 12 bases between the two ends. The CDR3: CASSLDSGAYGYTF. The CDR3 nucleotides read TGTGCCAGCAGTTTGGACAGCGGGGCCTATGGCTACACCTTC.

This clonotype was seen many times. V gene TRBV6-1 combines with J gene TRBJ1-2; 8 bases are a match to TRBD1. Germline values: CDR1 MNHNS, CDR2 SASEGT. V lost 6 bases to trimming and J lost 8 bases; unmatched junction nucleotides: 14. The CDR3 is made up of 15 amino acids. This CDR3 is CASRTGDRWSGGYTF. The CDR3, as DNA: TGTGCCAGCAGAACGGGGGACAGGTGGTCGGGCGGCTACACCTTC.

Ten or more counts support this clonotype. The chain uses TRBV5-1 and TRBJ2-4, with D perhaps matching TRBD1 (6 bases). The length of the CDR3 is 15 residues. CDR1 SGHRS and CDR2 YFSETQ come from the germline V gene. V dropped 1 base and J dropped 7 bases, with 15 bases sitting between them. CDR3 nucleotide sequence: TGCGCCAGCAGCTTGTCAACAGGGACGGGGAACATTCAGTACTTC. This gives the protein CASSLSTGTGNIQYF.

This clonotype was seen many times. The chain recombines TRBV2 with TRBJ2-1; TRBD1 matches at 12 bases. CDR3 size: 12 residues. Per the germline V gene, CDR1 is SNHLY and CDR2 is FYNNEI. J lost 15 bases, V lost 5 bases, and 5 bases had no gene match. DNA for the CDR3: TGTGCCAGCAGTTTTAGGGACAGGGGGCTGTTCTTC. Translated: CASSFRDRGLFF. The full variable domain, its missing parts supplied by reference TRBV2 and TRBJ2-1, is EPEVTQTPSHQVTQMGQEVILRCVPISNHLYFYWYRQILGQKVEFLVSFYNNEISEKSEIFDDQFSVERPDGSNFTLKIRSTKLEDSAMYFCASSFRDRGLFFGPGTRLTVL.

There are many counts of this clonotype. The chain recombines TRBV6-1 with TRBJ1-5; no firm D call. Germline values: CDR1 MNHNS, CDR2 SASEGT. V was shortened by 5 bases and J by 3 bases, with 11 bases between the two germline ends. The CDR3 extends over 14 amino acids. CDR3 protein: CASSFLNYNQPQHF. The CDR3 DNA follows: TGTGCCAGCAGTTTCCTCAACTACAATCAGCCCCAGCATTTT.

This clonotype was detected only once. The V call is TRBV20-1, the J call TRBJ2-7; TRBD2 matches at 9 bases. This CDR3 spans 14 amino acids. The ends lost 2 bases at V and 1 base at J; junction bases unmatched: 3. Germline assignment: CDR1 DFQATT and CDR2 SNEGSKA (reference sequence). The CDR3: CSARLAGRSYEQYF. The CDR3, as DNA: TGCAGTGCTAGACTAGCGGGACGATCCTACGAGCAGTACTTC.

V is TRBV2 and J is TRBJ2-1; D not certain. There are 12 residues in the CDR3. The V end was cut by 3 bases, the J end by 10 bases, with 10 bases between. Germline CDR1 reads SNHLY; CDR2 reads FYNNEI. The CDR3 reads CASSDWAAEQFF. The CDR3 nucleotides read TGTGCCAGCAGTGATTGGGCGGCCGAGCAGTTCTTC.

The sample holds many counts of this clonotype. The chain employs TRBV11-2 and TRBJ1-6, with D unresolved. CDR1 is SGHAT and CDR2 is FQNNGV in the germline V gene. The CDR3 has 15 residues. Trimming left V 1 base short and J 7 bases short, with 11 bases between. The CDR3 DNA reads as TGTGCCAGCAGCTTAGGTGTAGAGATAAATTCACCCCTCCACTTT. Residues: CASSLGVEINSPLHF.